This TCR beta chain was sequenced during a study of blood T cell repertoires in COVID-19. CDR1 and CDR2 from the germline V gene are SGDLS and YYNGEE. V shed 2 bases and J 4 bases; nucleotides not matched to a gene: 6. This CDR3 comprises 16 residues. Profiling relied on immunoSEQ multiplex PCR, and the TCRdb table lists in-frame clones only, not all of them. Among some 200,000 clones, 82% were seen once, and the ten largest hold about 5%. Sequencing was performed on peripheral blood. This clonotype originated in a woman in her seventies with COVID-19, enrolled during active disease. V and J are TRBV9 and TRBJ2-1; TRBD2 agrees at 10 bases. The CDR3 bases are TGTGCCAGCAGCGTTTCTCTAGCGGGAGTTTACAATGAGCAGTTCTTC. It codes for CASSVSLAGVYNEQFF.